A selection of T cell receptor beta chains follows, all from one sample in a study of T cells in Graves' hyperthyroidism and ophthalmopathy. MiXCR, applied by TCRdb to the multiplex PCR reads, yields one record per CDR3 protein. The sample shows around 300,000 distinct CDR3 sequences, roughly an eighth of them seen only once. Input material: blood. These TCRs come from a middle-aged woman with Graves' hyperthyroidism. CDR3s include the opening cysteine and the closing phenylalanine or tryptophan. Each record gives: V gene, D gene, clone size, J gene, CDR3 protein, CDR3 DNA. The D gene is left open where the match is weak. Clone size is given for some rows only: seen once, a few or many times, or a class if the clone is expanded.

v_gene: TRBV13
d_gene: TRBD1
abundance: NA
j_gene: TRBJ2-7
CDR3aa: CASSLFRVPGQGEAEQYF
CDR3nt: TGTGCCAGCAGCTTATTCCGGGTCCCGGGACAGGGTGAGGCCGAGCAGTACTTC

v_gene: TRBV6-1
d_gene: TRBD1
abundance: many
j_gene: TRBJ1-5
CDR3aa: CASSEQGEGNQPQHF
CDR3nt: TGTGCCAGCAGTGAACAGGGGGAGGGCAATCAGCCCCAGCATTTT

v_gene: TRBV9
d_gene: NA
abundance: few
j_gene: TRBJ2-5
CDR3aa: CASSDERAGETQYF
CDR3nt: TGTGCCAGCAGTGACGAAAGGGCGGGAGAGACCCAGTACTTC

v_gene: TRBV10-3
d_gene: NA
abundance: NA
j_gene: TRBJ1-5
CDR3aa: CASCDDSFSNQPQHF
CDR3nt: TGTGCCAGCTGTGATGACAGCTTTAGCAATCAGCCCCAGCATTTT

v_gene: TRBV14
d_gene: TRBD2
abundance: NA
j_gene: TRBJ2-3
CDR3aa: CASSQVERELLDTQYF
CDR3nt: TGTGCCAGCAGCCAAGTTGAGCGGGAGTTGTTAGATACGCAGTATTTT

v_gene: TRBV2
d_gene: NA
abundance: many
j_gene: TRBJ2-5
CDR3aa: CATTWDPLETQYF
CDR3nt: TGTGCCACGACATGGGACCCGTTGGAGACCCAGTACTTC

v_gene: TRBV20-1
d_gene: NA
abundance: NA
j_gene: TRBJ2-1
CDR3aa: CSAIGGLNEQFF
CDR3nt: TGCAGTGCCATTGGGGGGTTGAATGAGCAGTTCTTC

v_gene: TRBV19
d_gene: TRBD2
abundance: many
j_gene: TRBJ2-1
CDR3aa: CASSIATSGSSYNEQFF
CDR3nt: TGTGCCAGTAGTATAGCGACTAGCGGGAGCTCCTACAATGAGCAGTTCTTC

v_gene: TRBV20-1
d_gene: NA
abundance: many
j_gene: TRBJ2-2
CDR3aa: CSALTRNTGELFF
CDR3nt: TGCAGTGCTCTAACACGGAACACCGGGGAGCTGTTTTTT

v_gene: TRBV6-1
d_gene: NA
abundance: NA
j_gene: TRBJ2-1
CDR3aa: CASSEHGTWYNEQFF
CDR3nt: TGTGCCAGCAGTGAACACGGGACCTGGTACAATGAGCAGTTCTTC

v_gene: TRBV29-1
d_gene: NA
abundance: once
j_gene: TRBJ1-2
CDR3aa: CSVGEASGVGYTF
CDR3nt: TGCAGCGTTGGAGAGGCAAGTGGGGTTGGCTACACCTTC

v_gene: TRBV20-1
d_gene: NA
abundance: many
j_gene: TRBJ2-7
CDR3aa: CSASRGLVPYEQYF
CDR3nt: TGCAGTGCTAGCAGAGGACTGGTACCCTACGAGCAGTACTTC

v_gene: TRBV12-3/TRBV12-4
d_gene: TRBD2
abundance: NA
j_gene: TRBJ2-1
CDR3aa: CASSPLVAGGPGSYNEQFF
CDR3nt: TGTGCCAGCAGTCCCCTCGTGGCGGGAGGGCCGGGGAGCTACAATGAGCAGTTCTTC

v_gene: TRBV5-5
d_gene: NA
abundance: few
j_gene: TRBJ2-3
CDR3aa: CASSLVNMRDTQYF
CDR3nt: TGTGCCAGCAGCTTGGTAAACATGAGGGATACGCAGTATTTT

v_gene: TRBV28
d_gene: NA
abundance: NA
j_gene: TRBJ2-2
CDR3aa: CASSPGRREAGELFF
CDR3nt: TGTGCCAGCAGTCCGGGACGGAGGGAGGCCGGGGAGCTGTTTTTT

v_gene: TRBV2
d_gene: NA
abundance: many
j_gene: TRBJ2-5
CDR3aa: CASREQAPQYF
CDR3nt: TGTGCCAGCAGAGAGCAGGCCCCCCAGTACTTC